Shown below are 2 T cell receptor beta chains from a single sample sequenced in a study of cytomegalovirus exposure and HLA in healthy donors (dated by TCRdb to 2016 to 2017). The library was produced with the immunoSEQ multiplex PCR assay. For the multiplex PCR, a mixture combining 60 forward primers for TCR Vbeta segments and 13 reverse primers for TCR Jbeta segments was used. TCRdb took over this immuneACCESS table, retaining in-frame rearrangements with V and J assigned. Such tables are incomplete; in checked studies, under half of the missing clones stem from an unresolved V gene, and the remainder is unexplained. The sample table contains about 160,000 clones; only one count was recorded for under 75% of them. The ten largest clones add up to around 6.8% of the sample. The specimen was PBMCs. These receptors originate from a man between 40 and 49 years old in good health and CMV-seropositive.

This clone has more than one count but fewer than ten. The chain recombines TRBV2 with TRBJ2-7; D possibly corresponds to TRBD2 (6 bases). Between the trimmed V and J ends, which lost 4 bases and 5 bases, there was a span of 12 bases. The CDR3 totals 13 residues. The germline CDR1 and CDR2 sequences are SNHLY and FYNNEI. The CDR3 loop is CASSAEGKHEQYF. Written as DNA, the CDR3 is TGTGCCAGCAGTGCGGAGGGTAAGCACGAGCAGTACTTC.

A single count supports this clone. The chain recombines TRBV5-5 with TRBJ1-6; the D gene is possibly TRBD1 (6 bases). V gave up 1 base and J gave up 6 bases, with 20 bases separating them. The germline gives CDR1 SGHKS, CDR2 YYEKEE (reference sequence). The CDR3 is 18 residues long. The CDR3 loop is CASSLLGARTRGNSPLHF. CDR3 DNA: TGTGCCAGCAGCTTGCTGGGGGCAAGAACCAGGGGTAATTCACCCCTCCACTTT.